The sequence of this TCR beta chain was determined in a study of T cells after yellow fever vaccination. A remark on this clonotype: Its antigen is not known.

TCRdb re-called the 5' RACE reads with MiXCR, one entry per CDR3 protein. The table has fewer than 350,000 distinct CDR3 sequences, roughly 8.7% seen once; the top ten hold roughly 17%. Germline V gives CDR1 LNHDA, CDR2 SQIVND (reference sequence). V lost 3 bases and J 6 bases, leaving 6 bases between the germline ends. CDR3 length equals 12 residues. General study results and limits: Weaker overall, the secondary response nonetheless peaked faster (day 5 versus 15). Contaminants from the bulk population, in the form of abundant clonotypes, could be found in FACS-sorted repertoires.

The sample was PBMCs, taken on the day of the first yellow fever vaccination. This clonotype was obtained from a man aged 18 to 30 who received the YFV17D yellow fever vaccine. The gene calls are TRBV19 and TRBJ1-5; D is unclear. CDR3: CASSMRVQPQHF. DNA of the CDR3: TGTGCCAGTAGTATGCGGGTTCAGCCCCAGCATTTT.